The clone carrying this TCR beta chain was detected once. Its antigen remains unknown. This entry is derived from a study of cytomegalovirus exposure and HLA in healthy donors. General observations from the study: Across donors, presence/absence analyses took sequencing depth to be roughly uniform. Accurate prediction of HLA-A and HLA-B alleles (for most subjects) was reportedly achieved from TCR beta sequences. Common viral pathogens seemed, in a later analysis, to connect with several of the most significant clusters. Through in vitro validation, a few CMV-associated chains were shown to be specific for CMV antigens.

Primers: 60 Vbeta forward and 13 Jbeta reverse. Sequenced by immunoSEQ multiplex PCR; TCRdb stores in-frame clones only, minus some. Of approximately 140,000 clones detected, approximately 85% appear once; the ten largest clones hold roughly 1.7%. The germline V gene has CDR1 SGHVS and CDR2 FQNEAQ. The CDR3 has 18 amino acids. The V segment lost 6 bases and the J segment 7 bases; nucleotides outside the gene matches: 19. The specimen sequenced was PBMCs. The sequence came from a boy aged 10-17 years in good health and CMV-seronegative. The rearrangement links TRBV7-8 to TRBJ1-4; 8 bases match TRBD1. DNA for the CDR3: TGTGCCAGCAGATTGGATAGGACAGGGAGGTATGGGAGTGAAAAACTGTTTTTT. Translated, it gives CASRLDRTGRYGSEKLFF.